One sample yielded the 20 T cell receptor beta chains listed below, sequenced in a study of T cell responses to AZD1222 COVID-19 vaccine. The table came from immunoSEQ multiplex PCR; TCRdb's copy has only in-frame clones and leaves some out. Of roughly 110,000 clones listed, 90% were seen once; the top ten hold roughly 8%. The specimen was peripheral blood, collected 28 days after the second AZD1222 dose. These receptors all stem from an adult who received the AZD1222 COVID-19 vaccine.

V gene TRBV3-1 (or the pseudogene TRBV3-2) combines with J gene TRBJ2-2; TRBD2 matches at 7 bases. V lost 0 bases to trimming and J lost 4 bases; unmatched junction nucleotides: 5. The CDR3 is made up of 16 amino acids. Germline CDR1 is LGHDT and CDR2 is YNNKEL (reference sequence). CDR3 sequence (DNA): TGTGCCAGCAGCCAAGACTCGGGAGGAGGCACCGGGGAGCTGTTTTTT. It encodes CASSQDSGGGTGELFF.

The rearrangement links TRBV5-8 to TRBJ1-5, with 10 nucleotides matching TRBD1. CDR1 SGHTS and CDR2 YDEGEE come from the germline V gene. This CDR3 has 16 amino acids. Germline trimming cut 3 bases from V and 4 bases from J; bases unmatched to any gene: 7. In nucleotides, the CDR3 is TGTGCCAGCAGCTGGTGGGGACAGGGGACTAATCAGCCCCAGCATTTT. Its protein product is CASSWWGQGTNQPQHF.

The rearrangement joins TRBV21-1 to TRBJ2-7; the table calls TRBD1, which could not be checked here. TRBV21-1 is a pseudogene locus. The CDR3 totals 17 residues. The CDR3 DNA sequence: TGTGCCAGCAGCAAAGATAGGGGTGGCGGCAAGTACTACGAGCAGTACTTC. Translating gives CASSKDRGGGKYYEQYF.

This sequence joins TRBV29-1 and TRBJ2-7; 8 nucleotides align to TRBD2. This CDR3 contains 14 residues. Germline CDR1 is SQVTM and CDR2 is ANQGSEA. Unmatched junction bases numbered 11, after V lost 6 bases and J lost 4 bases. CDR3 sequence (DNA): TGCAGCGTCCCAAGGGTAGCGGGGTCGTACGAGCAGTACTTC. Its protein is CSVPRVAGSYEQYF.

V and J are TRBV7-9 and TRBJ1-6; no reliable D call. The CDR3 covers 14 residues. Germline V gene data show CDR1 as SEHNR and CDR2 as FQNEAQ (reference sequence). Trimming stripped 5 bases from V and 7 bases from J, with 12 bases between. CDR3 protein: CASSPPMGNSPLHF. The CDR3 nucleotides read TGTGCCAGCAGCCCCCCGATGGGCAATTCACCCCTCCACTTT.

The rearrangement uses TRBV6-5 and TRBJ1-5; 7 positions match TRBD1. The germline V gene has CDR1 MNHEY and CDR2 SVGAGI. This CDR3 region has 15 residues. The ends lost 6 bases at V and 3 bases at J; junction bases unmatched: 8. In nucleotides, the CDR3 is TGTGCCAGCAGGCGCCAGGGGGAGAACAATCAGCCCCAGCATTTT. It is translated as CASRRQGENNQPQHF.

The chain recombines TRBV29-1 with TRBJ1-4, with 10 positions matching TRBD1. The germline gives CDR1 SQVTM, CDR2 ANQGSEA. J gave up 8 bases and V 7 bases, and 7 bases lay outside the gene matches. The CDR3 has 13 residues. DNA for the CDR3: TGCAGCGCCTCGGACAGGGGGTCCGAAAAACTGTTTTTT. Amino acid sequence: CSASDRGSEKLFF. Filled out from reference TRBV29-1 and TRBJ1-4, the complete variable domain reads SAVISQKPSRDICQRGTSLTIQCQVDSQVTMMFWYRQQPGQSLTLIATANQGSEATYESGFVIDKFPISRPNLTFSTLTVSNMSPEDSSIYLCSASDRGSEKLFFGSGTQLSVL.

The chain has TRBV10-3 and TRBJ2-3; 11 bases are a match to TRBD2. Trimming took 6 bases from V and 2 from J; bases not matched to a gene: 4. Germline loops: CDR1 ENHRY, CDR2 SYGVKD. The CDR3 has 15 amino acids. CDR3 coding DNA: TGTGCCATCAGCACGACTAGCGGGGTCACAGATACGCAGTATTTT. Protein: CAISTTSGVTDTQYF.

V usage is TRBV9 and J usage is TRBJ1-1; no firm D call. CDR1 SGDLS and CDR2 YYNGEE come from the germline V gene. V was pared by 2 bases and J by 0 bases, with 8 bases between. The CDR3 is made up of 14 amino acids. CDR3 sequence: CASSVSSMNTEAFF. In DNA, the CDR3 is TGTGCCAGCAGCGTTTCATCCATGAACACTGAAGCTTTCTTT.

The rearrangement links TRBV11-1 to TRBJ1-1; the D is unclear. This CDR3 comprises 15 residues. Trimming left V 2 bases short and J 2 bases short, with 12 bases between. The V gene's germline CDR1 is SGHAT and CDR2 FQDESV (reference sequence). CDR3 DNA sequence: TGTGCCAGCAGCTTACTTAGGACGGTTAACACTGAAGCTTTCTTT. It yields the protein CASSLLRTVNTEAFF.

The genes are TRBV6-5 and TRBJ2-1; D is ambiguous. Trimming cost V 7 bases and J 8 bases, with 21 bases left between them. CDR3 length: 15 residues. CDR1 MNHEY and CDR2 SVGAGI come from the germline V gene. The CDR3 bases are TGTGCCAGCACCTACTCACGAAGAGGTAACCATGAGCAGTTCTTC. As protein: CASTYSRRGNHEQFF.

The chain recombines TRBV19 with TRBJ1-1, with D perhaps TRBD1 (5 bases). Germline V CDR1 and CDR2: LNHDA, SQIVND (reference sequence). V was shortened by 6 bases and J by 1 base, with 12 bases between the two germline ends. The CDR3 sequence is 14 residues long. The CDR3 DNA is TGTGCCAGTAGCCCGAGGGGTTGGAACACTGAAGCTTTCTTT. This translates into CASSPRGWNTEAFF.

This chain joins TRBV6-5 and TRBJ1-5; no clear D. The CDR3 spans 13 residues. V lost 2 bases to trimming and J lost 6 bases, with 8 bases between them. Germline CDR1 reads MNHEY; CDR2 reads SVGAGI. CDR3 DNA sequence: TGTGCCAGCAGTTACGCAGGTGGTCAGCCCCAGCATTTT. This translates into CASSYAGGQPQHF.

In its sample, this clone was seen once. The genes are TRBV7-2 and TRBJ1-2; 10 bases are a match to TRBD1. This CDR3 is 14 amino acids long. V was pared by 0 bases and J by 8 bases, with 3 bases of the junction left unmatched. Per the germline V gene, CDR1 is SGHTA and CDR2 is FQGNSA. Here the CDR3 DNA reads TGTGCCAGCAGCTTAGCAGGGACAGGGGTGGGCTACACCTTC. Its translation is CASSLAGTGVGYTF. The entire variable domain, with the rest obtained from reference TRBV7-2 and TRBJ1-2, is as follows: GAGVSQSPSNKVTEKGKDVELRCDPISGHTALYWYRQSLGQGLEFLIYFQGNSAPDKSGLPSDRFSAERTGGSVSTLTIQRTQQEDSAVYLCASSLAGTGVGYTFGSGTRLTVV.

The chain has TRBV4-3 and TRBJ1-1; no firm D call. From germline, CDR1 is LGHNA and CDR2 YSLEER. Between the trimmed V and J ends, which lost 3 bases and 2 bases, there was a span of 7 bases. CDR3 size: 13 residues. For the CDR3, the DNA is TGCGCCAGCAGCCACTCGGATAACACTGAAGCTTTCTTT. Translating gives CASSHSDNTEAFF.

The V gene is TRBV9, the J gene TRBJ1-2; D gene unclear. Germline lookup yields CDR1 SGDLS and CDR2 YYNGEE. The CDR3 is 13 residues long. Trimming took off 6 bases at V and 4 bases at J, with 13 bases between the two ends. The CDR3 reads CASTLLSGYGYTF. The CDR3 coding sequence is TGTGCCAGCACCCTTCTTAGCGGCTATGGCTACACCTTC.

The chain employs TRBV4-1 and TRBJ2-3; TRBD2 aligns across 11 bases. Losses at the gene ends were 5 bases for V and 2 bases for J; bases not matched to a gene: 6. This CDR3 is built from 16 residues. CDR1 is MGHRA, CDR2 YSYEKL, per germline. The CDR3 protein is CASSWGLADFTDTQYF. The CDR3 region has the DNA TGCGCCAGCAGCTGGGGACTAGCGGACTTCACAGATACGCAGTATTTT.

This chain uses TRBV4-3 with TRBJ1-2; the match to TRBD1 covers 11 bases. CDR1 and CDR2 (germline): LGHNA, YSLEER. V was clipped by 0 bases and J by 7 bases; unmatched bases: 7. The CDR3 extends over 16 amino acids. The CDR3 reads CASSQDPGQGGGGYTF. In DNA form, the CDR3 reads TGCGCCAGCAGCCAAGACCCGGGACAGGGGGGAGGTGGCTACACCTTC.

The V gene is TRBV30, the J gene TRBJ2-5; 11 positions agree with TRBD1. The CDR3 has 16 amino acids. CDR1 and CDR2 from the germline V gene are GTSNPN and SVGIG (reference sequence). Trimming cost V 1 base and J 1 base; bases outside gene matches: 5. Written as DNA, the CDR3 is TGTGCCTGGAGTGGCGGGACAGGGGGAATCCAAGAGACCCAGTACTTC. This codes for CAWSGGTGGIQETQYF.

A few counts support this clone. CDR3 in amino acids: CASSLYSPGSGDEQFF. The DNA for the CDR3 is TGTGCCAGCAGCTTATACAGCCCGGGCAGCGGAGATGAGCAGTTCTTC. The chain carries TRBV7-3 and TRBJ2-1; perhaps TRBD2 as D (5 bases). Between the trimmed V and J ends, which lost 2 bases and 8 bases, there was a span of 19 bases. CDR3 length equals 16 residues. Germline-derived CDR1 and CDR2 are SGHTA and FQGTGA.